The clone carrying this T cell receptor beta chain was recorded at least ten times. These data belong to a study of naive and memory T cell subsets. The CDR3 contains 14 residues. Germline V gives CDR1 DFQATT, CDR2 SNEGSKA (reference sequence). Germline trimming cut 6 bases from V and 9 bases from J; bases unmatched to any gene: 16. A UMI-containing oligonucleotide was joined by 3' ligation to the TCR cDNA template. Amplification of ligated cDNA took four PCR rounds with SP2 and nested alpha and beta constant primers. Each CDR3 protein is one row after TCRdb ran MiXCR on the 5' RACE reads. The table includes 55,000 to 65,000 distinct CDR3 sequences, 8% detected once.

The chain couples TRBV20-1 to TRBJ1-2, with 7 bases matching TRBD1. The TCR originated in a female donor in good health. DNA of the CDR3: TGCAGTGCCCCCAGGGAATCCTACAGGGGTAGCTACACCTTC. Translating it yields CSAPRESYRGSYTF.